Presented here are 30 T cell receptor beta chains from one specimen sequenced in a study of PD-1 blockade in classical Hodgkin lymphoma. The table came from immunoSEQ multiplex PCR; TCRdb's copy has only in-frame clones and leaves some out. The data hold about 98,000 clones, with around nine tenths observed a single time. Every patient had relapsed following autologous stem cell transplantation, and cohorts differed in brentuximab vedotin exposure. This specimen was peripheral blood mononuclear cells (PBMCs), taken at baseline. The receptors were sampled from a human donor with classical Hodgkin lymphoma.

The rearrangement uses TRBV21-1 and TRBJ1-4; the D call in the table, TRBD1, was not verified against the DNA. TRBV21-1 is classified as a pseudogene. The CDR3 is 16 amino acids. The CDR3 loop reads CASRVARTGPNEKLFF. The CDR3 DNA sequence: TGTGCCAGCAGGGTAGCCCGGACAGGGCCTAATGAAAAACTGTTTTTT.

This chain links TRBV2 with TRBJ1-4; unclear D gene. The CDR3 is 14 residues long. V lost 6 bases, J lost 4 bases, and 12 bases lay in between. Per germline, CDR1 SNHLY and CDR2 FYNNEI. Written as DNA, the CDR3 is TGTGCCAGCAGGAGAGGCGTGAATAATGAAAAACTGTTTTTT. The encoded protein is CASRRGVNNEKLFF.

This rearrangement joins TRBV5-4 to TRBJ2-1; 8 bases align to TRBD2. V dropped 3 bases and J dropped 8; count of bases not matched to a gene: 16. CDR1 SGHNT and CDR2 YYREEE come from the germline V gene (reference sequence). This CDR3 comprises 17 residues. CDR3 nucleotides: TGTGCCAGCAGCTCCCGGCCTATAGCGGGATTTGGCGATGAGCAGTTCTTC. Its protein product is CASSSRPIAGFGDEQFF. Based on the CDR3 plus reference TRBV5-4 and TRBJ2-1, the full variable domain is ETGVTQSPTHLIKTRGQQVTLRCSSQSGHNTVSWYQQALGQGPQFIFQYYREEENGRGNFPPRFSGLQFPNYSSELNVNALELDDSALYLCASSSRPIAGFGDEQFFGPGTRLTVL.

The gene calls are TRBV28 and TRBJ2-2; perhaps TRBD1 as D (6 bases). V lost 5 bases, J lost 0 bases, and 13 bases lay in between. Germline CDR1 reads MDHEN; CDR2 reads SYDVKM. CDR3 size: 16 residues. The CDR3 is CASSRAQGTNTGELFF. The CDR3 DNA reads TGTGCCAGCAGTAGGGCTCAGGGGACGAACACCGGGGAGCTGTTTTTT.

This clone was recorded once. This chain uses TRBV27 with TRBJ2-5; 11 bases match TRBD1. Matching the DNA end better, TRBJ2-7 makes the J call doubtful. Germline V lookup: CDR1 MNHEY, CDR2 SMNVEV (reference sequence). The CDR3 contains 15 residues. CDR3: CASSLGQGASYEQYF. The CDR3 DNA is TGTGCCAGCAGTCTCGGACAGGGGGCTTCCTACGAGCAGTACTTC.

This clone appeared a single time. V is TRBV7-2 and J is TRBJ2-7, with 8 bases matching TRBD1. The length of the CDR3 is 15 residues. V lost 5 bases, J lost 0 bases, and 6 bases stayed unmatched. The germline V gene encodes CDR1 SGHTA and CDR2 FQGNSA. This CDR3 is CASSLQGGFSYEQYF. The CDR3 DNA reads TGTGCCAGCAGCCTACAGGGGGGATTCTCCTACGAGCAGTACTTC.

V is TRBV13 and J is TRBJ2-7, with TRBD2 as a possible D gene (6 bases). The CDR3 spans 16 residues. CDR1 and CDR2 (germline): PRHDT, FYEKMQ (reference sequence). The V end was cut by 2 bases, the J end by 2 bases, with 16 bases between. The CDR3 here is CASSLSPGGAAYEQYF. DNA of the CDR3: TGTGCCAGCAGCTTATCCCCAGGAGGGGCCGCCTACGAGCAGTACTTC. Looking up the rest from reference TRBV13 and TRBJ2-7 gives the full variable domain: AAGVIQSPRHLIKEKRETATLKCYPIPRHDTVYWYQQGPGQDPQFLISFYEKMQSDKGSIPDRFSAQQFSDYHSELNMSSLELGDSALYFCASSLSPGGAAYEQYFGPGTRLTVT.

This clone was recorded once. This chain connects TRBV7-3 to TRBJ2-2; 9 bases agree with TRBD2. This CDR3 region has 17 residues. The ends lost 0 bases at V and 5 bases at J; junction bases unmatched: 7. CDR1 and CDR2 from the germline V gene are SGHTA and FQGTGA. The CDR3 coding sequence is TGTGCCAGCAGCTTAACGTCTAGCGGGGTCGTTACCGGGGAGCTGTTTTTT. Its translation is CASSLTSSGVVTGELFF.

This rearrangement joins TRBV7-2 to TRBJ2-7; 8 nucleotides agree with TRBD2. Germline loops: CDR1 SGHTA, CDR2 FQGNSA. This CDR3 spans 14 amino acids. V lost 2 bases to trimming and J lost 3 bases; unmatched junction nucleotides: 3. Written as DNA, the CDR3 is TGTGCCAGCAGCTTACGGCTAGCGGGCTACGAGCAGTACTTC. It is translated as CASSLRLAGYEQYF.

This clone has a single count. The chain employs TRBV2 and TRBJ2-2; 12 bases line up with TRBD2. The CDR3 extends over 15 amino acids. Germline CDR1 and CDR2: SNHLY and FYNNEI. V lost 10 bases to trimming and J lost 1 base; unmatched junction nucleotides: 4. CDR3 sequence reads: CATLTSGGNTGELFF. The CDR3 DNA follows: TGTGCCACACTGACTAGCGGGGGGAACACCGGGGAGCTGTTTTTT.

The sample holds one count of this clone. The rearrangement joins TRBV30 to TRBJ2-4, with no clear D. The germline V gene has CDR1 GTSNPN and CDR2 SVGIG (reference sequence). CDR3 length: 14 amino acids. V lost 0 bases, J lost 0 bases, and 6 bases lay in between. CDR3 DNA sequence: TGTGCCTGGAGTGTCACTCTAGCCAAAAACATTCAGTACTTC. Translating gives CAWSVTLAKNIQYF.

The CDR3 sequence is CASSSTGAIEQFF. The CDR3 nucleotides are TGTGCCAGCAGCTCTACAGGTGCGATTGAGCAGTTCTTC. The rearrangement joins TRBV7-3 to TRBJ2-1; a weak D match, TRBD1 (5 bases). CDR1 and CDR2 from the germline V gene are SGHTA and FQGTGA. V was clipped by 4 bases and J by 9 bases, with 13 bases between them. The length of the CDR3 is 13 residues.

V and J are TRBV6-1 and TRBJ2-5, with 9 nucleotides matching TRBD1. CDR1 is MNHNS and CDR2 is SASEGT in the germline V gene. J lost 4 bases, V lost 7 bases, and 10 bases had no gene match. The CDR3 is made up of 15 amino acids. The CDR3 sequence: CASKPGQGARETQYF. The DNA of the CDR3 is TGTGCCAGCAAGCCGGGACAGGGAGCTCGAGAGACCCAGTACTTC.

This clone has a single count. This chain joins TRBV28 and TRBJ1-1; D gene uncertain. Between the trimmed V and J ends, which lost 6 bases and 3 bases, there was a span of 14 bases. Germline V gene sequence: CDR1 MDHEN, CDR2 SYDVKM. There are 14 residues in the CDR3. The CDR3 nucleotides read TGTGCCAGCAGCTTGATAGGCGAGGACACTGAAGCTTTCTTT. It translates to CASSLIGEDTEAFF.

The genes are TRBV28 and TRBJ2-7; D possibly corresponds to TRBD1 (5 bases). Per the germline V gene, CDR1 is MDHEN and CDR2 is SYDVKM. The CDR3 sequence is 14 residues long. V was pared by 4 bases and J by 3 bases, with 13 bases between. CDR3 sequence reads: CASSSPTTVYEQYF. The DNA of the CDR3 is TGTGCCAGCAGTTCCCCAACGACAGTCTACGAGCAGTACTTC.

The chain recombines TRBV19 with TRBJ1-4; D is ambiguous. V was cut by 5 bases and J by 0 bases, with 13 bases left in between. CDR1 is LNHDA and CDR2 is SQIVND in the germline V gene (reference sequence). The CDR3 runs 16 residues. The CDR3 DNA sequence: TGTGCCAGTAGTTCGCAAGTATCCACAACTAATGAAAAACTGTTTTTT. It encodes CASSSQVSTTNEKLFF.

This clone was detected once. The CDR3, as DNA: TGTGCCAGCAGCCTTCGGATGGACAGGGGAGACACCATATATTTT. Its protein is CASSLRMDRGDTIYF. The chain links TRBV4-2 to TRBJ1-3; 9 bases match TRBD1. J lost 8 bases, V lost 4 bases, and 9 bases had no gene match. Germline CDR1 reads LGHNA; CDR2 reads YNFKEQ. The CDR3 is 15 amino acids.

The genes are TRBV5-1 and TRBJ2-5, with D possibly being TRBD1 (5 bases). The CDR3 is made up of 14 amino acids. The V gene's germline CDR1 is SGHRS and CDR2 YFSETQ. The V gene lost 0 bases and the J gene lost 5 bases, with 11 bases spanning the gap. CDR3 in amino acids: CASSLEAGKETQYF. In nucleotides, the CDR3 is TGCGCCAGCAGCTTGGAGGCAGGGAAGGAGACCCAGTACTTC.

The chain recombines TRBV19 with TRBJ2-1; the D is unclear. Germline V CDR1 and CDR2: LNHDA, SQIVND (reference sequence). Trimming took 2 bases from V and 9 from J, leaving 14 bases between them. CDR3 length: 14 amino acids. For the CDR3, the DNA is TGTGCCAGTAGTATACTCGGCTTAGATAGTGAGCAGTTCTTC. It translates to CASSILGLDSEQFF.

This chain uses TRBV9 with TRBJ2-2, with unresolved D. Germline loops: CDR1 SGDLS, CDR2 YYNGEE. The V gene lost 1 base and the J gene lost 4 bases, with 5 bases spanning the gap. This CDR3 has 13 residues. CDR3 protein: CASSVIFTGELFF. CDR3 sequence (DNA): TGTGCCAGCAGCGTAATATTCACCGGGGAGCTGTTTTTT.

This chain links TRBV6-1 with TRBJ2-7; D not certain. Germline V gene sequence: CDR1 MNHNS, CDR2 SASEGT. The CDR3 loop spans 11 amino acids. The V gene lost 8 bases and the J gene lost 1 base, with 6 bases spanning the gap. The CDR3: CASWESYEQYF. CDR3 DNA: TGTGCCAGCTGGGAATCCTACGAGCAGTACTTC.

This chain links TRBV5-6 with TRBJ2-3; no firm D call. The CDR3 consists of 14 residues. V lost 0 bases to trimming and J lost 5 bases, with 10 bases between them. CDR1 is SGHDT, CDR2 YYEEEE, per germline. The CDR3 region is CASSLGVPGDTQYF. The CDR3 DNA reads TGTGCCAGCAGCTTGGGGGTTCCTGGAGATACGCAGTATTTT.

The J gene is TRBJ1-2, the V gene TRBV6-1, with D tentatively TRBD1 (6 bases). V shed 4 bases and J shed 2 bases, with 23 bases lying between them. Germline assignment: CDR1 MNHNS and CDR2 SASEGT. The CDR3 is made up of 18 amino acids. The CDR3: CASSARGQRITGNYGYTF. CDR3 nucleotides: TGTGCCAGCAGTGCCCGAGGACAGCGGATAACTGGGAACTATGGCTACACCTTC.

The chain recombines TRBV5-1 with TRBJ2-1; 12 bases map to TRBD2. Germline V gene lookup returns CDR1 SGHRS and CDR2 YFSETQ. V lost 0 bases to trimming and J lost 8 bases; unmatched junction nucleotides: 12. The CDR3 has 18 amino acids. CDR3: CASSLEGPSGRAMDEQFF. The CDR3 bases are TGCGCCAGCAGCTTGGAGGGACCTAGCGGGAGGGCCATGGATGAGCAGTTCTTC.

The rearrangement joins TRBV18 to TRBJ2-7; D gene unclear. V lost 0 bases and J lost 4, with 4 bases in between. Germline CDR1 reads KGHSH; CDR2 reads LQKENI. CDR3 length: 12 amino acids. CDR3 region: CASSPPTYEQYF. CDR3 DNA sequence: TGTGCCAGCTCACCACCCACTTACGAGCAGTACTTC.

This chain connects TRBV21-1 to TRBJ1-2; the table calls TRBD1, which could not be checked here. TRBV21-1 is given as a pseudogene. The CDR3 contains 17 residues. The CDR3 DNA follows: TGTGCCAGCAGCTCCACCCCGGGACAGGGGAAGTGGTATGGCTACACCTTC. Amino acids: CASSSTPGQGKWYGYTF.

The chain links TRBV11-3 to TRBJ2-3; 7 bases line up with TRBD2. The V gene's germline CDR1 is SGHNT and CDR2 YENEEA. After removal of 5 bases from V and 2 bases from J, the junction contained 4 bases not matched to a gene. CDR3 length: 14 amino acids. The CDR3 loop is CASSGRDYTDTQYF. The CDR3 DNA reads TGTGCCAGCAGCGGACGGGACTACACAGATACGCAGTATTTT.

The chain employs TRBV2 and TRBJ2-7; no clear D gene. In germline, CDR1 is SNHLY, CDR2 FYNNEI. CDR3 length: 12 amino acids. The V end was cut by 7 bases, the J end by 0 bases, with 7 bases between. CDR3 sequence reads: CASTRSSYEQYF. CDR3 DNA: TGTGCCAGCACCCGAAGCTCCTACGAGCAGTACTTC.

The gene calls are TRBV6-6 and TRBJ2-7; D is perhaps TRBD2 (6 bases). The CDR3 is made up of 16 amino acids. The ends were cut back, 6 bases at V and 3 bases at J, with 21 bases in the middle. Germline V gives CDR1 MNHNY, CDR2 SVGAGI (reference sequence). This CDR3 is CASSRGVSPRGYEQYF. The CDR3 region has the DNA TGTGCCAGCAGCCGCGGGGTCTCCCCAAGGGGCTACGAGCAGTACTTC.

The V call is TRBV7-9, the J call TRBJ1-4, with D possibly matching TRBD1 (6 bases). Trimming shortened V by 10 bases and J by 0 bases, and 18 bases separated the two germline ends. The CDR3 loop spans 16 amino acids. Germline-derived CDR1 and CDR2 are SEHNR and FQNEAQ (reference sequence). CDR3 loop: CAIGQGHSATNEKLFF. The CDR3 DNA sequence: TGTGCCATAGGGCAGGGACACAGCGCAACTAATGAAAAACTGTTTTTT.